This T cell receptor (beta chain) came from a study of blood T cells in healthy people across ages (dated by TCRdb to between 2014 and 2016). Broadly, across the study: Template switching captured roughly one uniquely barcoded TCR beta cDNA molecule per two T cells in model experiments. To track age-related changes in TCR beta repertoire diversity, the study relied on deep sequencing normalized with unique cDNA molecular identifiers. The donors were divided into four age groups: young (average roughly 17 years), middle-aged (about 41), aged (approximately 62) and long-lived (more than 75). To avoid experimental bias, donors of different ages were distributed randomly across sequencing lanes. Two additional independent replicas of 1 million unique cDNA reads from the same blood draw were analyzed for two donors (one aged 18 to 30 and one aged 80 or older).

A note on this clonotype: Its binding antigen is unknown. No base quality values were provided; no much bigger clone lies one nucleotide off.

Libraries were built with 5' RACE. These reads were obtained on an Illumina HiSeq 2500. A second roughly 6 to 12 cycle PCR used a sample-barcoded 5' primer and a J-beta primer mix. A unique molecular identifier was introduced onto each TCR beta cDNA molecule by a template-switch 5' adaptor carrying 12 random nucleotides. Each sample yielded at least 3 million CDR3-containing paired-end reads. The Mint cDNA synthesis kit, primed by a TRBC-specific oligonucleotide, was used to synthesize first-strand cDNA from all RNA. After uracil-DNA glycosylase treatment, a first 18-cycle PCR used universal primers M1SS and BC2_uni_R on all cDNA. As for the authors' bioinformatics: For normalization, 1 million high-quality reads were randomly selected from each sample, with every read carrying a distinct molecular identifier. Instead of being binned into consensus sequences, reads that shared molecular identifiers were thrown out. CDR3 identification, clonotype clustering and error correction used MiTCR with a Q25 quality threshold and the strictest error-elimination algorithm. A nonparametric unseen species model with Euler transformation was used to estimate a lower bound on total TCR beta diversity. The raw public data were reprocessed by TCRdb itself: fastp quality trimming at Q25, MiXCR clonotype calling, in-frame beta chains only. Merged by CDR3 protein, the rows form single entries marked with the most common genes and DNA. The V and J calls follow TCRdb's processing rather than the paper's. Here the sample has roughly 830,000 distinct CDR3 sequences; approximately 65% occur a single time. The ten most abundant clones make up roughly 25% of the sample.

Systemically healthy Caucasian individuals from Russia, around 39 in total and aged about 6 to 90 years, were included as donors. Each donor gave about 11 milliliters of peripheral blood, drawn into EDTA-treated Vacutainer tubes. PBMCs were isolated by Ficoll-Paque density-gradient centrifugation, with at least 6 million obtained per sample. Total RNA was extracted from PBMCs with Trizol reagent, with at least 6 micrograms obtained per sample. The percentages of naive CD45RAhigh/CD27high T cells were determined by flow cytometry on a PBMC aliquot from every donor. The germline V gene sets CDR1 to MGHRA and CDR2 to YSYEKL. Deletion took 3 bases off V and 0 bases off J, with a span of 15 bases between the germline ends. Including the terminal cysteine and phenylalanine, the CDR3 comprises 16 residues. Only CDR3 DNA is held: 48 bases, read in frame from base 1. Study-wide findings and limitations: Compared with the aged group, the long-lived group had more naive CD4+ T cells, fewer expanded clones and increased TCR diversity, a pattern suggesting age selection. The percentage of naive T cells measured by flow cytometry correlated strongly with observed TCR beta diversity. Bulk unsorted PBMC profiling prevented conclusive comparison of naive and antigen-experienced compartments. Observed TCR beta diversity per million T cells fell roughly linearly with age, and a significant reduction was already apparent by age roughly 41. Because donor CMV infection status was unknown, age-related changes in expanded clonotypes were potentially confounded. Total diversity estimates from one million sequenced T cells were considered lower bounds and underestimates.

The sequence is built from TRBV4-1 and TRBJ2-7; a weak D assignment points to TRBD1 (6 bases agree). The TCR sequence derives from a young man in good health. The sequenced sample consisted of blood. The CDR3 is CASSHGIGGSSYEQYF. The bases are TGCGCCAGCAGCCACGGGATAGGGGGAAGCTCCTACGAGCAGTACTTC.